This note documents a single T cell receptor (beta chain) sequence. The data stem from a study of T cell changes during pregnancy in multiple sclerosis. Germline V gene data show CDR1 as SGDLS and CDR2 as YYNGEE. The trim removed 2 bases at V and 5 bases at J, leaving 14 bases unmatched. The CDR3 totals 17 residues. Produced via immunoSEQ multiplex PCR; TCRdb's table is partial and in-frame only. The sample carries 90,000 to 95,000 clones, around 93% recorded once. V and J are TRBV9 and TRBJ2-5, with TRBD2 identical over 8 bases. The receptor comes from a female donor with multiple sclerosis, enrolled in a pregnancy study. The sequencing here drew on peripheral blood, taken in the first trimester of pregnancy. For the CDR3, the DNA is TGTGCCAGCAGCGTTTCCGGGGGGGGCAGTTTCGGGGAGACCCAGTACTTC. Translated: CASSVSGGGSFGETQYF.